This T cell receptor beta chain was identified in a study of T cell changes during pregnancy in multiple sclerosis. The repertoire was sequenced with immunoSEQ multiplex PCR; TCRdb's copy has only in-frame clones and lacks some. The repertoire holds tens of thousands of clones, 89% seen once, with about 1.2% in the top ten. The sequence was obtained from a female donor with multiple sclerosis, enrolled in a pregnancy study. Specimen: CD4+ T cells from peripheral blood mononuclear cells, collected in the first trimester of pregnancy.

CDR3 amino acids: CASSSGLADESSEQFF. The CDR3 DNA sequence: TGCGCCAGCAGCTCCGGACTAGCGGACGAATCGAGTGAGCAGTTCTTC. The J gene is TRBJ2-1, the V gene TRBV5-1; 10 bases agree with TRBD2. The CDR3 is 16 amino acids. Per the germline V gene, CDR1 is SGHRS and CDR2 is YFSETQ. V lost 3 bases to trimming and J lost 9 bases; unmatched junction nucleotides: 12.